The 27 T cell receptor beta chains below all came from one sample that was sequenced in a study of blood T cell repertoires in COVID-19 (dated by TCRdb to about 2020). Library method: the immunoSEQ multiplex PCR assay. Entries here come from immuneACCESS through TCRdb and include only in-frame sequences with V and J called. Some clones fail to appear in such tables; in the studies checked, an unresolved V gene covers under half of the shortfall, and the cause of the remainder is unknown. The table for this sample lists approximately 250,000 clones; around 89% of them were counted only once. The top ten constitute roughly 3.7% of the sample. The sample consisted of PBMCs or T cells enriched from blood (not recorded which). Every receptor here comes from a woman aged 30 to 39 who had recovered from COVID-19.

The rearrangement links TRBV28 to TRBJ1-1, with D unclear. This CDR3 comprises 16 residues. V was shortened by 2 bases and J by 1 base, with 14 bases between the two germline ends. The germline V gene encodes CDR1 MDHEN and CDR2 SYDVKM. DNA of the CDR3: TGTGCCAGCAGTTTAAGGCTTGGGTCAGGGAACACTGAAGCTTTCTTT. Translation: CASSLRLGSGNTEAFF.

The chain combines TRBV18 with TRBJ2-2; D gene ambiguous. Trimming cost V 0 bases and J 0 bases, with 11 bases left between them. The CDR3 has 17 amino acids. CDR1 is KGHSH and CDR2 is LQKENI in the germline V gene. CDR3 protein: CASSPPPLLSNTGELFF. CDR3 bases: TGTGCCAGCTCACCACCCCCCCTTCTCTCGAACACCGGGGAGCTGTTTTTT.

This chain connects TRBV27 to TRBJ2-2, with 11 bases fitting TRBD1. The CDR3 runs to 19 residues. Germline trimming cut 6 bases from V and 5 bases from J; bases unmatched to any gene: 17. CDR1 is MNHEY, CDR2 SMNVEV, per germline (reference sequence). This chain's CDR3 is CASSRDRGIAGVGTGELFF. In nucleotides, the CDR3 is TGTGCCAGCAGCCGGGACAGGGGGATAGCGGGAGTTGGAACCGGGGAGCTGTTTTTT.

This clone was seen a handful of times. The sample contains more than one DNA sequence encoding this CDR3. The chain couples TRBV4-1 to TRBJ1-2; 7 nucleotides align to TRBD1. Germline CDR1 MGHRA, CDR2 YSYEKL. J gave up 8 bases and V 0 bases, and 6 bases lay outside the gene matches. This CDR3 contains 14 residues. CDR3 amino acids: CASSQDPRGLGYTF. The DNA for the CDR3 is TGCGCCAGCAGCCAAGATCCAAGGGGGCTCGGCTACACCTTC.

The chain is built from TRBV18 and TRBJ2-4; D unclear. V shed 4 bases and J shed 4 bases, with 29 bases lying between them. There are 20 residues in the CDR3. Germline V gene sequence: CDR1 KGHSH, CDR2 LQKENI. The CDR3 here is CASSLNPFAPIALWKNIQYF. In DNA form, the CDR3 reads TGTGCCAGCTCACTTAACCCGTTCGCCCCCATCGCACTGTGGAAAAACATTCAGTACTTC.

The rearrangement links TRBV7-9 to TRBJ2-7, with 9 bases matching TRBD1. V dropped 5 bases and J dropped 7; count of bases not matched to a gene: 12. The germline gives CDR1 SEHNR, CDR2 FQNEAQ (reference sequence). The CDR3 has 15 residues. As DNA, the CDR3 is TGTGCCAGCAGCGCCTCCGGGACAGGGACGAGGGAGCAGTACTTC. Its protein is CASSASGTGTREQYF.

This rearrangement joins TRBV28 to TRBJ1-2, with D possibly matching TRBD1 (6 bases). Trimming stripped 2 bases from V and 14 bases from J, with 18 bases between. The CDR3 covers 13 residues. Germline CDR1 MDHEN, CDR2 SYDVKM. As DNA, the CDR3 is TGTGCCAGCAGTTTAGAACAGGGACGCGATATAACCTTC. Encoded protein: CASSLEQGRDITF.

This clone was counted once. CDR3 sequence (DNA): TGTGCCAGCTCACCAGGGTCGGAGGGCACTGAAGCTTTCTTT. Its protein product is CASSPGSEGTEAFF. The genes are TRBV18 and TRBJ1-1; D not certain. The CDR3 consists of 14 residues. The V and J ends lost 2 bases and 4 bases respectively, with 11 bases between them. Germline CDR1 and CDR2: KGHSH and LQKENI.

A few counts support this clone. CDR3 protein: CASKSDRHNEQFF. The CDR3 nucleotides are TGTGCCAGCAAAAGCGACAGACACAATGAGCAGTTCTTC. The chain links TRBV2 to TRBJ2-1, with a tentative D call TRBD1 (5 bases). Trimming cost V 7 bases and J 5 bases, with 12 bases left between them. Looked up from germline, CDR1 is SNHLY and CDR2 is FYNNEI. The CDR3 loop spans 13 amino acids.

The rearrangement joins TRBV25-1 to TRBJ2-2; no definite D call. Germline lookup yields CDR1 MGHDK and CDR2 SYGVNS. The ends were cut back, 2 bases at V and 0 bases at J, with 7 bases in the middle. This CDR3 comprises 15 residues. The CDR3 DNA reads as TGTGCCAGCAGTGAAGCCACACCGAACACCGGGGAGCTGTTTTTT. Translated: CASSEATPNTGELFF.

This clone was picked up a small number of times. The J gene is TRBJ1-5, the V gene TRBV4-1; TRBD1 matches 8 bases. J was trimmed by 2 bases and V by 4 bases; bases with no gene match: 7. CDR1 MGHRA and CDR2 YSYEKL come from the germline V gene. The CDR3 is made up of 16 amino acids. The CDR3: CASSPETGDGNQPQHF. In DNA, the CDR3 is TGCGCCAGCAGCCCAGAGACAGGGGACGGCAATCAGCCCCAGCATTTT.

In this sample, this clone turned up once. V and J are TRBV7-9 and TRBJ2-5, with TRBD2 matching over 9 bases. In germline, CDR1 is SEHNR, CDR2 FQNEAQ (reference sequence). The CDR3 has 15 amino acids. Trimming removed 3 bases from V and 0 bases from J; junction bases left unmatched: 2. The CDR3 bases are TGTGCCAGCAGCTTGAGACTAGCGGACCAAGAGACCCAGTACTTC. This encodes CASSLRLADQETQYF.

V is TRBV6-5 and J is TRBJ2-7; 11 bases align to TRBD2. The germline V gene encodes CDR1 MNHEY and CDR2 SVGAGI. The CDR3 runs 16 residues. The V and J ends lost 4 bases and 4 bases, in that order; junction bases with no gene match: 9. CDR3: CASSSNSGRVRYEQYF. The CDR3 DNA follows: TGTGCCAGCAGTTCTAATAGCGGGAGGGTCCGTTACGAGCAGTACTTC.

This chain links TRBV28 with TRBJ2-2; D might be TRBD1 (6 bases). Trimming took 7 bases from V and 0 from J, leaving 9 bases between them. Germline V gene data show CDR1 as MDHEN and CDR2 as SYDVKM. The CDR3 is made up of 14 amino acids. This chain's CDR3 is CASIRTANTGELFF. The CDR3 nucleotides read TGTGCCAGCATACGGACAGCGAACACCGGGGAGCTGTTTTTT.

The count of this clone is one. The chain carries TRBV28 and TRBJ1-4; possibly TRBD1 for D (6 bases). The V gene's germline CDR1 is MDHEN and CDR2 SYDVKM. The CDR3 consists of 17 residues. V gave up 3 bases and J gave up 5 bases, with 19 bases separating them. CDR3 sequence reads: CASSFYLGQTPNEKLFF. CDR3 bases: TGTGCCAGCAGTTTTTACCTCGGACAGACTCCGAATGAAAAACTGTTTTTT.

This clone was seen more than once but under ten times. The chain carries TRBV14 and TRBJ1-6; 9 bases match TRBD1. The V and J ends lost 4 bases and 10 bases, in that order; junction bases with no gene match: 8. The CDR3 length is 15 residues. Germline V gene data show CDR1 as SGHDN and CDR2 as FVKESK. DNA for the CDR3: TGTGCCAGCAGCCCTCGGACAGGGGCTGGATCACCCCTCCACTTT. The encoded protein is CASSPRTGAGSPLHF.

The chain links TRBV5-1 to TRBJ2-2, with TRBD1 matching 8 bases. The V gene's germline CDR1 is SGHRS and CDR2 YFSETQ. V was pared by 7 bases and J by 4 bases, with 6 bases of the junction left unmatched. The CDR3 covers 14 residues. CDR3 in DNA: TGCGCCAGCGGGCGACAGGGGAGCACCGGGGAGCTGTTTTTT. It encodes CASGRQGSTGELFF. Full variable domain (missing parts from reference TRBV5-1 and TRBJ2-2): KAGVTQTPRYLIKTRGQQVTLSCSPISGHRSVSWYQQTPGQGLQFLFEYFSETQRNKGNFPGRFSGRQFSNSRSEMNVSTLELGDSALYLCASGRQGSTGELFFGEGSRLTVL.

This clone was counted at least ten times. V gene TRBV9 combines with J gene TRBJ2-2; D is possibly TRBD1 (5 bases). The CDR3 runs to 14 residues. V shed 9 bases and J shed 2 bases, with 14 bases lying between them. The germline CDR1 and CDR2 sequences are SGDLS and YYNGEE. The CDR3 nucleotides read TGTGCCACCCGACAGACATTCAACACCGGGGAGCTGTTTTTT. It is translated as CATRQTFNTGELFF.

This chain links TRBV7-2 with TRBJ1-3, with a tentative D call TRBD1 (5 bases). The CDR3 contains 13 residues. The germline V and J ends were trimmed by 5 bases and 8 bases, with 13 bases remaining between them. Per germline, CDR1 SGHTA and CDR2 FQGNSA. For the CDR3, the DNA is TGTGCCAGCAGCGAAGCAGGGAAGGACACCATATATTTT. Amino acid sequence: CASSEAGKDTIYF.

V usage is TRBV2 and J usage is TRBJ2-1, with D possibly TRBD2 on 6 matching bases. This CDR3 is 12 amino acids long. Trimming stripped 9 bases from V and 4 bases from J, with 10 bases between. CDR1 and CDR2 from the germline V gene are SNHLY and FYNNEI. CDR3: CASWGEYNEQFF. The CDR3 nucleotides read TGTGCCAGTTGGGGGGAGTACAATGAGCAGTTCTTC.

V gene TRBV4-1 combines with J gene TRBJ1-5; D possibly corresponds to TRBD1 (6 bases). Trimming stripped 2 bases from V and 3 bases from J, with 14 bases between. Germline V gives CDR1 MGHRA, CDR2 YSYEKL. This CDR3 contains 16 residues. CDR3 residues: CASSQKRTALNQPQHF. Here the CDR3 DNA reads TGCGCCAGCAGCCAAAAAAGGACAGCCCTCAATCAGCCCCAGCATTTT.

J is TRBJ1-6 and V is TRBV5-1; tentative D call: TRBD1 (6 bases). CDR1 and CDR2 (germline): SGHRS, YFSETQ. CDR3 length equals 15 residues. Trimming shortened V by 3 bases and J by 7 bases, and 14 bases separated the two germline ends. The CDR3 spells CASSYLGQGNSPLHF. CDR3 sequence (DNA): TGCGCCAGCAGCTACCTGGGGCAGGGGAATTCACCCCTCCACTTT.

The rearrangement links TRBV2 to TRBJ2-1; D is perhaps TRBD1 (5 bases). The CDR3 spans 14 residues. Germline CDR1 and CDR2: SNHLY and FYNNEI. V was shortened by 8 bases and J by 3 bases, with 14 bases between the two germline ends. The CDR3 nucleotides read TGTGCCAGCGGGGCCCGGTCGGTCTACAATGAGCAGTTCTTC. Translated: CASGARSVYNEQFF.

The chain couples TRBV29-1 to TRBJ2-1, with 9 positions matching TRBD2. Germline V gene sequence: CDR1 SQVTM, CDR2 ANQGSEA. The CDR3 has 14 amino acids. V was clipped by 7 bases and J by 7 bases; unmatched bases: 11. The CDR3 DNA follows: TGCAGCGCCGTGGGGCTAGCGGGAATGAATGAGCAGTTCTTC. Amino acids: CSAVGLAGMNEQFF.

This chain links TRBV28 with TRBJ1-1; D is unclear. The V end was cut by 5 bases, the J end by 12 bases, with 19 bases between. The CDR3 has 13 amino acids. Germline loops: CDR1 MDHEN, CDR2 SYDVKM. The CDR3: CASSLGSGGGSFF. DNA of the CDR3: TGTGCCAGCAGTCTAGGATCCGGAGGTGGGTCTTTCTTT.

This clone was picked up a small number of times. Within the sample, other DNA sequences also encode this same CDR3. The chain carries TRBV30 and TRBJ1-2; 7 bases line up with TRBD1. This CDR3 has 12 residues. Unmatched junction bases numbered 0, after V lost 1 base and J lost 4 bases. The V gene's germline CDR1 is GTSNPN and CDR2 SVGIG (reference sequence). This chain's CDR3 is CAWSGTGYGYTF. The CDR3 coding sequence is TGTGCCTGGAGTGGGACAGGCTATGGCTACACCTTC.

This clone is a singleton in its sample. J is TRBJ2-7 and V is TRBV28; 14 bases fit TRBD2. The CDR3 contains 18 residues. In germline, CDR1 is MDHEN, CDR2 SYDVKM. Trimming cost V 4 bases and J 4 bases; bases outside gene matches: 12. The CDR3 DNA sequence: TGTGCCAGCAGTTCCCCGGGACTAGCGGGAGTCCACTCGTACGAGCAGTACTTC. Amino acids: CASSSPGLAGVHSYEQYF.